The 17 T cell receptor beta chains in this list originate from one sample, sequenced in a study of T cells in Graves' hyperthyroidism and ophthalmopathy. What was amplified from RNA transcripts were TCR beta CDR3 regions. The primer set for the first-round RT-PCR of the TCR CDR3 was HTBI. TCRdb re-called the multiplex PCR reads with MiXCR, one entry per CDR3 protein. The sample includes 300,000 to 350,000 distinct CDR3 sequences, 16% of them seen just once. The sequencing sample was made of blood. All receptors come from a man aged 25-45 years with Graves' hyperthyroidism.

This clonotype was seen many times. The chain links TRBV24-1 to TRBJ2-1; 8 bases match TRBD2. This CDR3 comprises 16 residues. From germline, CDR1 is KGHDR and CDR2 SFDVKD. J lost 5 bases, V lost 6 bases, and 11 bases had no gene match. In DNA, the CDR3 is TGTGCCACCAGTTCTTTCCGAGCGGGAGATGACAATGAGCAGTTCTTC. Translated, it gives CATSSFRAGDDNEQFF.

This chain links TRBV6-1 with TRBJ1-2; TRBD1 matches 9 bases. There are 13 residues in the CDR3. CDR1 and CDR2 from the germline V gene are MNHNS and SASEGT. The junction had 4 bases not matched to a gene; V was cut back by 5 bases and J by 6 bases. Here the CDR3 reads CASSWDREDGYTF. The CDR3 DNA reads TGTGCCAGCAGTTGGGACAGGGAGGATGGCTACACCTTC.

In this sample, this clonotype turned up once. This chain links TRBV11-3 with TRBJ2-3; 14 bases are a match to TRBD2. Germline V gives CDR1 SGHNT, CDR2 YENEEA. V was pared by 5 bases and J by 8 bases, with 12 bases of the junction left unmatched. CDR3 length: 17 residues. The CDR3 is CASSLTTSGRAIGTQYF. In DNA form, the CDR3 reads TGTGCCAGCAGCCTGACGACTAGCGGGAGGGCCATAGGTACGCAGTATTTT. Drawing the rest from reference TRBV11-3 and TRBJ2-3, the complete variable domain is EAGVVQSPRYKIIEKKQPVAFWCNPISGHNTLYWYLQNLGQGPELLIRYENEEAVDDSQLPKDRFSAERLKGVDSTLKIQPAELGDSAVYLCASSLTTSGRAIGTQYFGPGTRLTVL.

This chain links TRBV19 with TRBJ2-2, with D perhaps being TRBD1 or TRBD2 (5 bases each). This CDR3 comprises 16 residues. Trimming pared 6 bases from V and 7 bases from J, leaving 21 bases between. Germline V CDR1 and CDR2: LNHDA, SQIVND (reference sequence). As DNA, the CDR3 is TGTGCCAGTAGCCCGAGAGGGGACGCCGTGAACGGGGAGCTGTTTTTT. Translation gives CASSPRGDAVNGELFF.

V gene TRBV19 combines with J gene TRBJ2-7; D is unclear. Germline assignment: CDR1 LNHDA and CDR2 SQIVND (reference sequence). The CDR3 contains 12 residues. Trimming left V 0 bases short and J 3 bases short, with 3 bases between. The CDR3 sequence is CASSIDDYEQYF. CDR3 bases: TGTGCCAGTAGTATAGATGACTACGAGCAGTACTTC.

This clonotype appeared many times. The rearrangement uses TRBV2 and TRBJ1-6; 9 bases align to TRBD1. The V gene's germline CDR1 is SNHLY and CDR2 FYNNEI. V dropped 6 bases and J dropped 10; count of bases not matched to a gene: 10. The CDR3 runs to 15 residues. The CDR3 loop reads CASRGTGQGGSPLHF. CDR3 nucleotide sequence: TGTGCCAGCAGGGGGACGGGACAGGGTGGATCACCCCTCCACTTT.

This clonotype has more than one count but fewer than ten. The V and J genes are TRBV28 and TRBJ1-6, with D unresolved. The CDR3 spans 14 residues. Looked up from germline, CDR1 is MDHEN and CDR2 is SYDVKM. V gave up 6 bases and J gave up 7 bases, with 13 bases separating them. The CDR3 loop reads CASSLMRENSPLHF. The CDR3 nucleotides are TGTGCCAGCAGCCTTATGCGGGAAAATTCACCCCTCCACTTT.

About this clonotype: The junction does not match germline at one end; this may be a read error. This chain joins TRBV5-1 and TRBJ2-3, with TRBD2 matching over 7 bases. The CDR3 totals 15 residues. From germline, CDR1 is SGHRS and CDR2 YFSETQ. This chain's CDR3 is CASSPGSGTADTQYF. DNA of the CDR3: TGTGCCAGCAGCCCCGGCAGCGGGACGGCAGATACGCAGTATTTT. The full variable domain, its missing parts supplied by reference TRBV5-1 and TRBJ2-3, is KAGVTQTPRYLIKTRGQQVTLSCSPISGHRSVSWYQQTPGQGLQFLFEYFSETQRNKGNFPGRFSGRQFSNSRSEMNVSTLELGDSALYLCASSPGSGTADTQYFGPGTRLTVL.

The sample holds a few counts of this clonotype. The chain is built from TRBV10-3 and TRBJ2-5; 7 positions match TRBD1. CDR3 length: 14 residues. The germline CDR1 and CDR2 sequences are ENHRY and SYGVKD. With V trimmed by 4 bases and J by 5 bases, 7 bases remained unmatched. The CDR3: CAISATGTQETQYF. Here the CDR3 DNA reads TGTGCCATCAGTGCGACAGGGACCCAGGAGACCCAGTACTTC.

This chain joins TRBV5-6 and TRBJ2-1, with D possibly being TRBD2 (5 bases). Per germline, CDR1 SGHDT and CDR2 YYEEEE. V was shortened by 0 bases and J by 9 bases, with 13 bases between the two germline ends. This CDR3 is 14 amino acids long. CDR3 nucleotides: TGTGCCAGCAGCTTGGGACTAATTCTAGGTGAGCAGTTCTTC. Its protein product is CASSLGLILGEQFF.

With regard to this clonotype: This sequence may be a read error, since a much larger clone differs from it by one base. The rearrangement uses TRBV7-2 and TRBJ2-7; D is perhaps TRBD1 (7 bases). Germline V CDR1 and CDR2: SGHTA, FQGNSA. V lost 1 base and J 5 bases, leaving 30 bases between the germline ends. This CDR3 has 20 amino acids. The chain's CDR3 is CASSLDWAGGIGPQLDEQYF. CDR3 coding DNA: TGTGCCAGCAGCTTAGATTGGGCAGGGGGGATTGGCCCTCAACTCGACGAGCAGTACTTC. Drawing the rest from reference TRBV7-2 and TRBJ2-7, the complete variable domain is GAGVSQSPSNKVTEKGKDVELRCDPISGHTALYWYRQSLGQGLEFLIYFQGNSAPDKSGLPSDRFSAERTGGSVSTLTIQRTQQEDSAVYLCASSLDWAGGIGPQLDEQYFGPGTRLTVT.

The chain couples TRBV28 to TRBJ1-4; D gene ambiguous. The CDR3 consists of 16 residues. The germline gives CDR1 MDHEN, CDR2 SYDVKM. V gave up 3 bases and J gave up 0 bases, with 11 bases separating them. CDR3 region: CASSLSGATTNEKLFF. The CDR3 DNA follows: TGTGCCAGCAGTTTGTCGGGAGCCACAACTAATGAAAAACTGTTTTTT.

This clonotype was seen repeatedly, ten times or more. This rearrangement joins TRBV10-3 to TRBJ2-3; 10 bases map to TRBD2. After removal of 7 bases from V and 4 bases from J, the junction contained 5 bases not matched to a gene. In germline, CDR1 is ENHRY, CDR2 SYGVKD. The CDR3 contains 14 residues. CDR3 sequence: CAITPSGRPDTQYF. CDR3 DNA sequence: TGTGCCATCACCCCTAGCGGGAGACCAGATACGCAGTATTTT.

This clonotype showed up many times. The chain has TRBV4-1 and TRBJ2-7, with 7 bases that match TRBD1. Germline-derived CDR1 and CDR2 are MGHRA and YSYEKL. The CDR3 contains 15 residues. Trimming removed 4 bases from V and 3 bases from J; junction bases left unmatched: 9. The CDR3 is CASSPEGAGGYEQYF. CDR3 DNA: TGCGCCAGCAGCCCCGAGGGGGCAGGGGGCTACGAGCAGTACTTC.

There are many counts of this clonotype. The CDR3, as DNA: TGTGCCTGGACAGGACGGCTTGAAGCTTTCTTT. This gives the protein CAWTGRLEAFF. This chain connects TRBV30 to TRBJ1-1; no reliable D call. Germline-derived CDR1 and CDR2 are GTSNPN and SVGIG (reference sequence). The CDR3 covers 11 residues. V was shortened by 4 bases and J by 7 bases, with 10 bases between the two germline ends.

J is TRBJ1-5 and V is TRBV10-3, with a tentative D call TRBD1 (5 bases). Trimming left V 0 bases short and J 5 bases short, with 11 bases between. Germline CDR1 ENHRY, CDR2 SYGVKD. This CDR3 comprises 15 residues. CDR3 protein: CAISESRGNYQPQHF. The CDR3 bases are TGTGCCATCAGTGAGTCGAGGGGCAACTATCAGCCCCAGCATTTT.

This clonotype was seen many times. The chain has TRBV5-1 and TRBJ2-1; no firm D call. V was trimmed by 4 bases and J by 4 bases, leaving 9 bases between them. The CDR3 contains 13 residues. CDR1 and CDR2 (germline): SGHRS, YFSETQ. The CDR3 loop reads CASSLDNYNEQFF. CDR3 bases: TGCGCCAGCAGCCTGGATAATTACAATGAGCAGTTCTTC.